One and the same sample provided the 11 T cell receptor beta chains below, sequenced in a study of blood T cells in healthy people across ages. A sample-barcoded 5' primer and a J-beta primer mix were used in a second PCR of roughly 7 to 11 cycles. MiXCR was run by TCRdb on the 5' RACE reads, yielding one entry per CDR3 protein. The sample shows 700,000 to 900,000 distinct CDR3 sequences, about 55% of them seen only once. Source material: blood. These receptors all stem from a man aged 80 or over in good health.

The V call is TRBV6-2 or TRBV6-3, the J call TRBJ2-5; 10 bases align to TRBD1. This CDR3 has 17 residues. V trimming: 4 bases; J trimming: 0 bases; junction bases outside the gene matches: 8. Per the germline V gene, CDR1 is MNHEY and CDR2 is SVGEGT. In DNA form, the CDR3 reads TGTGCCAGCAGTTTCTTTCCGGGACAGGGGTACCAAGAGACCCAGTACTTC. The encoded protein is CASSFFPGQGYQETQYF.

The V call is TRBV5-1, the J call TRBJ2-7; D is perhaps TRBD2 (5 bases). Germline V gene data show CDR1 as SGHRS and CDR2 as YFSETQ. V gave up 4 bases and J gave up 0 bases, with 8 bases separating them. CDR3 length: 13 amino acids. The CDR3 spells CASSGSLSYEQYF. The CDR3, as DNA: TGCGCCAGCAGCGGGAGCCTCTCCTACGAGCAGTACTTC.

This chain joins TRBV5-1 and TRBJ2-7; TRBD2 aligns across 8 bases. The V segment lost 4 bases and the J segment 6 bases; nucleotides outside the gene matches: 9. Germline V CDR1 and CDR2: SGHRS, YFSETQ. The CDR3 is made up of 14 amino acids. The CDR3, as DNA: TGCGCCAGCAGCCCGGGACTAGTTATGAGCGAGCAGTACTTC. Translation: CASSPGLVMSEQYF.

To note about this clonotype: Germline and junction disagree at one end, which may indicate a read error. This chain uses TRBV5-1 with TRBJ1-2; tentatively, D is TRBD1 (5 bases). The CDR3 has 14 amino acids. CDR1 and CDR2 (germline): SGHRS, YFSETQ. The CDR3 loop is CTSSPKGFDYGYTF. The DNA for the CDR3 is TGCACCAGCAGCCCGAAGGGGTTCGACTATGGCTACACCTTC. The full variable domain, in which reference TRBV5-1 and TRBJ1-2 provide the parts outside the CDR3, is KAGVTQTPRYLIKTRGQQVTLSCSPISGHRSVSWYQQTPGQGLQFLFEYFSETQRNKGNFPGRFSGRQFSNSRSEMNVSTLELGDSALYLCTSSPKGFDYGYTFGSGTRLTVV.

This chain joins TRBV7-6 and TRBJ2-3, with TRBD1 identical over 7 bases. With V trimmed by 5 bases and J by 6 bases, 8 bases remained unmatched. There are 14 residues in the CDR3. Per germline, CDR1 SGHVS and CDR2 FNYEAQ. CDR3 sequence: CASSHDRARDTQYF. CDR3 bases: TGTGCCAGCAGCCACGACAGGGCCCGGGATACGCAGTATTTT.

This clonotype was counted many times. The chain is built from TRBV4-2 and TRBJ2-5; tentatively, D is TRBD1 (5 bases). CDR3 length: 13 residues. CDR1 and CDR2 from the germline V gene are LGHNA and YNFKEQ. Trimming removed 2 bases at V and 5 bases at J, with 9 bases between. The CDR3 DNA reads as TGTGCCAGCAGCCAACAGGGATACGAGACCCAGTACTTC. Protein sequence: CASSQQGYETQYF.

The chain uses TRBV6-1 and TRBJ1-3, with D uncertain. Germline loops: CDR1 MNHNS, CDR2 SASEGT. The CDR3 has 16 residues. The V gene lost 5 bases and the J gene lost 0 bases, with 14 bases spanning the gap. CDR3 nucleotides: TGTGCCAGCAGTACCACCCCGTCGGACTCTGGAAACACCATATATTTT. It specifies CASSTTPSDSGNTIYF.

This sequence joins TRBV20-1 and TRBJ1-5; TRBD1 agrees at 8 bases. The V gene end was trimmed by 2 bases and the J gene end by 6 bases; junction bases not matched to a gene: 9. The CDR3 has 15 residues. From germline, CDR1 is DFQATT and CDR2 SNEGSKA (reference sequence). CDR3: CSARPDRVSGQPQHF. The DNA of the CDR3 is TGCAGTGCTAGACCGGACAGGGTGTCAGGTCAGCCCCAGCATTTT.

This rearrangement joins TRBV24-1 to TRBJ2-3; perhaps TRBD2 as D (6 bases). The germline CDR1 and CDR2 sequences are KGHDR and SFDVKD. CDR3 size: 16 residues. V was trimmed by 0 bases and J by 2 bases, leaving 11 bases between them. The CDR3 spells CATSDLPGLTTDTQYF. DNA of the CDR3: TGTGCCACCAGTGATTTGCCGGGACTCACCACAGATACGCAGTATTTT.

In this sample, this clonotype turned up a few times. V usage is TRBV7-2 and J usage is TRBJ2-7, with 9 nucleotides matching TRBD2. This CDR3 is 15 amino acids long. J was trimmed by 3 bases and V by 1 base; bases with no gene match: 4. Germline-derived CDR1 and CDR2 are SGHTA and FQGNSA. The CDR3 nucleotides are TGTGCCAGCAGCTTAGGACTAGCGGAGTACTACGAGCAGTACTTC. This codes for CASSLGLAEYYEQYF.

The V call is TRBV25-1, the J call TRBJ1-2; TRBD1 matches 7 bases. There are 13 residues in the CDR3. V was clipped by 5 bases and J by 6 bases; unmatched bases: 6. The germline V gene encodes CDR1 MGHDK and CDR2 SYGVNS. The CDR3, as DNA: TGTGCCAGCAGTTCGTGGGACAGCCATGGCTACACCTTC. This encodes CASSSWDSHGYTF.